This is a list of T cell receptor beta chains from one sample in a study of blood T cell repertoires in COVID-19. Assay used: immunoSEQ multiplex PCR; TCRdb lists only in-frame clones, some missing. The sample lists 350,000 to 400,000 clones; 90% were seen once. The sequencing input was peripheral blood. The receptor set was obtained from a young man with active or convalescent COVID-19. Both conserved end residues are part of each CDR3. The order of the fields is J gene, V gene, D gene, clone size, CDR3 protein, CDR3 DNA. A D gene is named only where the DNA matches it firmly. Clone sizes are given selectively: once, few, many, or a class where the clone is expanded.

TRBJ2-1,TRBV11-3,TRBD2,once,CASSQSSGSYNEQFF,TGTGCCAGCAGCCAATCTAGCGGCTCCTACAATGAGCAGTTCTTC
TRBJ2-3,TRBV7-8,TRBD2,.,CASSGTSGNTDTQYF,TGTGCCAGCAGCGGGACTAGCGGAAACACAGATACGCAGTATTTT
TRBJ2-3,TRBV4-3,TRBD2,once,CASSQDVQTSGYTDTQYF,TGCGCCAGCAGCCAAGATGTCCAGACTAGCGGGTACACAGATACGCAGTATTTT
TRBJ2-2,TRBV28,.,.,CASSFSGPIGELFF,TGTGCCAGCAGTTTCAGCGGGCCTATCGGGGAGCTGTTTTTT
TRBJ2-3,TRBV27,TRBD2,.,CASKLAGGSDTQYF,TGTGCCAGCAAACTAGCGGGAGGATCAGATACGCAGTATTTT
TRBJ2-7,TRBV28,.,.,CASGGEQYF,TGTGCCAGCGGGGGGGAGCAGTACTTC
TRBJ2-7,TRBV7-3,.,.,CASSLTGPGGYEQYF,TGTGCCAGCAGCTTAACCGGGCCAGGAGGCTACGAGCAGTACTTC
TRBJ1-5,TRBV2,TRBD1,once,CASRGDRNQPQHF,TGTGCCAGCAGGGGGGACAGAAATCAGCCCCAGCATTTT
TRBJ2-1,TRBV11-2,TRBD2,.,CASSLRGEQFF,TGTGCCAGCAGCTTGCGGGGGGAGCAGTTCTTC
TRBJ1-1,TRBV29-1,TRBD1,.,CSVRQGSVNTEAFF,TGCAGCGTCAGACAGGGATCCGTAAACACTGAAGCTTTCTTT
TRBJ1-6,TRBV29-1,TRBD1,.,CSVRPGDRNSPLHF,TGCAGCGTCCGTCCTGGGGACAGAAATTCACCCCTCCACTTT
TRBJ2-7,TRBV6-1,TRBD1,once,CASSEALLGQGAYEQYF,TGTGCCAGCAGTGAAGCGCTTCTGGGACAGGGGGCCTACGAGCAGTACTTC
TRBJ2-5,TRBV5-1,.,.,CASSGGGETQYF,TGCGCCAGCTCCGGGGGTGGGGAGACCCAGTACTTC
TRBJ1-1,TRBV7-6,.,.,CASSSQGNTEAFF,TGTGCCAGCAGCTCGCAGGGGAACACTGAAGCTTTCTTT
TRBJ2-4,TRBV19,TRBD2,.,CASSISGGGEAKNIQYF,TGTGCCAGTAGTATTAGCGGCGGGGGGGAAGCCAAAAACATTCAGTACTTC
TRBJ1-1,TRBV6-2/TRBV6-3,.,.,CASSYSPAGSGMNTEAFF,TGTGCCAGCAGTTACTCCCCGGCTGGCTCGGGAATGAACACTGAAGCTTTCTTT
TRBJ2-3,TRBV12-3/TRBV12-4,.,.,CASAGTGSHTQYF,TGTGCCAGCGCCGGGACTGGTTCTCATACGCAGTATTTT
TRBJ2-5,TRBV4-1,TRBD2,.,CASSQEASGGSKTQYF,TGCGCCAGCAGCCAAGAGGCTAGCGGGGGGTCGAAGACCCAGTACTTC
TRBJ2-5,TRBV7-3,TRBD2,.,CASSLASGVQETQYF,TGTGCCAGCAGCCTAGCTAGCGGTGTACAAGAGACCCAGTACTTC
TRBJ1-1,TRBV7-3,.,once,CASSLKGQGSTEAFF,TGTGCCAGCAGCTTAAAGGGGCAGGGATCCACTGAAGCTTTCTTT
TRBJ1-4,TRBV28,TRBD1,.,CASSSLGGADEKLFF,TGTGCCAGCAGTTCCCTAGGGGGCGCGGATGAAAAACTGTTTTTT
TRBJ2-2,TRBV28,TRBD1,.,CASSLWTGLRTGELFF,TGTGCCAGCAGTTTATGGACAGGGTTACGAACCGGGGAGCTGTTTTTT
TRBJ1-5,TRBV5-6,.,.,CASSIMGHYSNQPQHF,TGTGCCAGCAGCATAATGGGACACTATAGCAATCAGCCCCAGCATTTT
TRBJ2-7,TRBV10-3,.,once,CAITRGHTPSYEQYF,TGTGCCATCACCAGAGGACACACTCCCTCCTACGAGCAGTACTTC
TRBJ1-4,TRBV29-1,.,.,CSVENPEGMANEKLFF,TGCAGCGTTGAAAACCCGGAGGGGATGGCTAATGAAAAACTGTTTTTT
TRBJ2-7,TRBV9,TRBD1,.,CASSVGTGGSYEQYF,TGTGCCAGCAGCGTAGGGACAGGGGGCTCCTACGAGCAGTACTTC
TRBJ1-5,TRBV28,.,.,CASSPPLVVNQPQHF,TGTGCCAGCAGCCCTCCCCTAGTAGTGAATCAGCCCCAGCATTTT
TRBJ2-3,TRBV9,.,.,CASGAQGTQYF,TGTGCCAGCGGGGCCCAGGGTACGCAGTATTTT
TRBJ2-7,TRBV5-4,TRBD2,.,CASSPRGTSIYEQYF,TGTGCCAGCAGCCCGAGGGGGACTAGCATCTACGAGCAGTACTTC
TRBJ2-7,TRBV28,TRBD1,.,CAAGGMAYEQYF,TGTGCCGCAGGGGGAATGGCCTACGAGCAGTACTTC
TRBJ2-7,TRBV7-9,.,.,CASSLLGGHEVYF,TGTGCCAGCAGCTTATTGGGGGGGCACGAGGTGTACTTC
TRBJ1-6,TRBV6-5,.,.,CASSYSSGTYNSPLHF,TGTGCCAGCAGTTACTCGAGCGGGACCTACAATTCACCCCTCCACTTT
TRBJ1-2,TRBV2,TRBD1,.,CASTGDSLYGYTF,TGTGCCAGCACTGGGGACAGCCTCTATGGCTACACCTTC
TRBJ1-1,TRBV6-5,TRBD1,.,CASHPGGNTEAFF,TGTGCCAGCCATCCAGGGGGCAACACTGAAGCTTTCTTT
TRBJ1-3,TRBV5-6,.,.,CASSWQGSGNTIYF,TGTGCCAGCAGCTGGCAGGGGTCTGGAAACACCATATATTTT
TRBJ2-3,TRBV6-6,TRBD1,.,CASSLTGEDTQYF,TGTGCCAGTAGCCTGACAGGGGAAGATACGCAGTATTTT
TRBJ1-2,TRBV4-2,.,.,CASSQEALNYGYTF,TGTGCCAGCAGCCAGGAGGCGCTAAACTATGGCTACACCTTC
TRBJ2-7,TRBV3-1/TRBV3-2,TRBD1,.,CASSQPRTGGIYEQYF,TGTGCCAGCAGTCAACCGAGGACAGGGGGCATCTACGAGCAGTACTTC
TRBJ1-2,TRBV21-1,.,.,CASSKGRDSHGYTF,TGTGCCAGCAGCAAAGGCCGGGACAGCCATGGCTACACCTTC
TRBJ1-2,TRBV7-2,TRBD1,.,CASSLYGNRGTDYGYTF,TGTGCCAGCAGCCTCTATGGGAACAGGGGGACGGACTATGGCTACACCTTC
TRBJ1-4,TRBV3-1/TRBV3-2,.,.,CASSHRGGRNEKLFF,TGTGCCAGCAGCCACCGGGGAGGAAGGAATGAAAAACTGTTTTTT
TRBJ2-1,TRBV19,TRBD2,.,CASSIDPSGGYNEQFF,TGTGCCAGTAGTATAGATCCCAGCGGGGGATACAATGAGCAGTTCTTC